This entry describes one TCR beta chain. These data are taken from a study of blood T cell repertoires in COVID-19. The repertoire was sequenced with immunoSEQ multiplex PCR; TCRdb's copy has only in-frame clones and lacks some. The sample has roughly 100,000 clones, approximately 86% seen once. The receptor was isolated from a human donor in a cohort sampled during active COVID-19. The sample consisted of peripheral blood.

In DNA form, the CDR3 reads TGTGCCAGCAGCCCCAAGCTAGCGGGAGAACAGACCGGGGAGCTGTTTTTT. It encodes CASSPKLAGEQTGELFF. The rearrangement links TRBV7-9 to TRBJ2-2; TRBD2 agrees at 10 bases. V was pared by 5 bases and J by 5 bases, with 11 bases of the junction left unmatched. Germline-derived CDR1 and CDR2 are SEHNR and FQNEAQ (reference sequence). The CDR3 spans 17 residues.